This entry lists 6 T cell receptor beta chains sequenced from one sample in a study of tumor-infiltrating lymphocytes in primary liver carcinoma. Without any cell sorting, about 19-32 mg of bulk tissue yielded co-extracted RNA and DNA. From roughly 0.45 ug total RNA, TCR beta cDNA was generated with a primer in the constant region. ARM-PCR, slightly modified, supplied the TCR beta libraries through three nested multiplex PCR rounds. The first two PCR rounds used TRBV1-TRBV30 forward primers with a C-beta reverse primer, 10 cycles each. TCRdb reprocessed the multiplex PCR reads via MiXCR and lists one record per CDR3 protein. The table has 90,000 to 100,000 distinct CDR3 sequences, 55% to 70% seen once. Source material: liver tumor tissue from sampling region 5. As for subset: tumor region T5, tumor centre. These receptors were taken from a woman aged 55-69 years with primary liver carcinoma and hepatitis B virus infection.

This clonotype was detected only a few times. This chain links TRBV7-8 with TRBJ2-4; D tentatively reads TRBD1 or TRBD2 (6 bases each). The CDR3 runs 18 residues. CDR1 is SGHVS and CDR2 is FQNEAQ in the germline V gene. V lost 4 bases and J 2 bases, leaving 21 bases between the germline ends. The CDR3 DNA reads TGTGCCAGCAGCTCCCGTTCCGGGGGCGCACAGTCCAAAAACATTCAGTACTTC. Encoded protein: CASSSRSGGAQSKNIQYF.

Of note for this clonotype: A single base separates this from a much larger clone, so it may be a read error. The chain recombines TRBV29-1 with TRBJ2-1; 9 nucleotides align to TRBD2. Losses at the gene ends were 7 bases for V and 2 bases for J; bases not matched to a gene: 3. CDR3 length: 13 amino acids. Germline values: CDR1 SQVTM, CDR2 ANQGSEA. CDR3 nucleotides: TGCAGCGCTAGCGGGACTGCCTACAATGAGCAGTTCTTC. Protein sequence: CSASGTAYNEQFF.

A note on this clonotype: At one of its ends the junction is not consistent with the germline gene, which may arise from a read error. This chain links TRBV11-3 with TRBJ2-2; a weak D match, TRBD1 (6 bases). The V gene's germline CDR1 is SGHNT and CDR2 YENEEA. This CDR3 spans 17 amino acids. The CDR3 reads CASSLSRGGSRAGELFF. The DNA for the CDR3 is TGTGCCAGCAGCTTATCTCGAGGGGGTAGTCGCGCCGGGGAACTGTTTTTT.

Notes on this clonotype: Being one base from a much bigger clone, this may be a read error. The chain combines TRBV7-8 with TRBJ1-1, with 8 bases fitting TRBD1. CDR1 is SGHVS, CDR2 FQNEAQ, per germline. This CDR3 has 15 amino acids. This CDR3 is CASTDSTGVFTEALF. DNA for the CDR3: TGTGCCAGCACCGATTCGACAGGGGTCTTCACTGAAGCTTTATTT. Based on the CDR3 plus reference TRBV7-8 and TRBJ1-1, the full variable domain is GAGVSQSPRYKVAKRGQDVALRCDPISGHVSLFWYQQALGQGPEFLTYFQNEAQLDKSGLPSDRFFAERPEGSVSTLKIQRTQQEDSAVYLCASTDSTGVFTEALFGQGTRLTVV.

This clonotype was counted between two and nine times. This may arise from a read error, as a much more abundant clone is one base away. V is TRBV6-5 and J is TRBJ2-3, with TRBD1 matching over 10 bases. This CDR3 comprises 14 residues. Germline assignment: CDR1 MNHEY and CDR2 SVGAGI. The CDR3 sequence is CASRRTGGTDMQYF. The CDR3 DNA reads as TGTGCCAGCAGGCGGACAGGGGGTACAGATATGCAGTATTTT.

Worth noting for this clonotype: Germline and junction disagree at one end, which may indicate a read error. J is TRBJ2-3 and V is TRBV11-3; no definite D call. The CDR3 has 14 residues. Germline lookup yields CDR1 SGHNT and CDR2 YENEEA. This CDR3 is CASSPDGSIDTQYF. CDR3 nucleotide sequence: TGTGCCAGCAGCCCAGATGGTAGCATAGATACGCAGTATTTT.